Shown below are 30 T cell receptor beta chains from a single sample sequenced in a study of blood T cells in healthy people across ages. Primed by a sample-barcoded 5' primer and a J-beta primer mix, a second PCR proceeded for about 7 to 12 cycles. TCRdb re-derived calls from the 5' RACE reads in MiXCR, one entry per CDR3 protein. The repertoire holds more than 500,000 distinct CDR3 sequences, with 25% to 30% as singletons. The sequenced material came from blood. The receptors come from a woman aged 70-85 years in good health.

This clonotype showed up just a few times. The genes are TRBV6-6 and TRBJ1-5; a possible D gene is TRBD1 (5 bases). The CDR3 is made up of 12 amino acids. Per the germline V gene, CDR1 is MNHNY and CDR2 is SVGAGI (reference sequence). Trimming pared 7 bases from V and 3 bases from J, leaving 7 bases between. This CDR3 is CASMGTNQPQHF. DNA for the CDR3: TGTGCCAGCATGGGGACCAATCAGCCCCAGCATTTT.

This clonotype was recorded once. Without the conserved terminal phenylalanine or tryptophan, this CDR3 likely stems from a read error. The chain has TRBV7-2 and TRBJ1-1; TRBD1 matches 8 bases. This CDR3 is 16 amino acids long. Germline CDR1 and CDR2: SGHTA and FQGNSA. J lost 2 bases, V lost 5 bases, and 10 bases had no gene match. The chain's CDR3 is CASSPRRGQGNTEAFL. DNA for the CDR3: TGTGCCAGCAGCCCTAGGAGAGGACAGGGTAACACTGAAGCTTTCCTT.

This clonotype was counted at least ten times. The chain carries TRBV12-3 or TRBV12-4 and TRBJ2-3; 7 positions agree with TRBD2. Gene TRBJ2-5 matches the end of the DNA better, so the J call may be wrong. The CDR3 has 11 residues. The CDR3 sequence: CASSPGGTQYF. DNA for the CDR3: TGTGCCAGCAGCCCGGGGGGGACCCAGTACTTC.

The J gene is TRBJ2-5, the V gene TRBV29-1, with 9 bases aligning to TRBD1. Germline CDR1 is SQVTM and CDR2 is ANQGSEA. V lost 3 bases to trimming and J lost 5 bases; unmatched junction nucleotides: 7. This CDR3 has 14 residues. The DNA for the CDR3 is TGCAGCGTTGAGCGGGACAGGGCCGGGGAGACCCAGTACTTC. Translating gives CSVERDRAGETQYF.

The chain has TRBV6-1 and TRBJ1-2; D not certain. V shed 4 bases and J shed 2 bases, with 11 bases lying between them. The V gene's germline CDR1 is MNHNS and CDR2 SASEGT. The CDR3 spans 14 residues. CDR3 DNA: TGTGCCAGCAGTGCCCCGGAACAGAACTATGGCTACACCTTC. Its translation: CASSAPEQNYGYTF.

This clonotype appeared a few times. This chain connects TRBV12-3 or TRBV12-4 to TRBJ2-5; 12 nucleotides match TRBD2. V was pared by 4 bases and J by 5 bases, with 5 bases of the junction left unmatched. The CDR3 has 15 residues. CDR3 loop: CASSSTSGGLETQYF. CDR3 in DNA: TGTGCCAGCAGTTCGACTAGCGGGGGACTGGAGACCCAGTACTTC.

This clonotype was detected ten times or more. This chain uses TRBV6-5 with TRBJ1-2, with D tentatively TRBD1 (6 bases). With 2 bases removed from V and 4 bases from J, the gap between germline ends came to 14 bases. This CDR3 is 15 amino acids long. Looked up from germline, CDR1 is MNHEY and CDR2 is SVGAGI. This chain's CDR3 is CASSYVSTGLYGYTF. The CDR3 DNA is TGTGCCAGCAGTTACGTAAGCACAGGGCTCTATGGCTACACCTTC.

The chain carries TRBV29-1 and TRBJ1-1, with D unresolved. V was trimmed by 4 bases and J by 2 bases, leaving 11 bases between them. The CDR3 consists of 13 residues. Germline assignment: CDR1 SQVTM and CDR2 ANQGSEA. CDR3 sequence (DNA): TGCAGCGTTGGGTTCGGGGTAAACACTGAAGCTTTCTTT. It yields the protein CSVGFGVNTEAFF. The full variable domain, rest sourced from reference TRBV29-1 and TRBJ1-1, is SAVISQKPSRDICQRGTSLTIQCQVDSQVTMMFWYRQQPGQSLTLIATANQGSEATYESGFVIDKFPISRPNLTFSTLTVSNMSPEDSSIYLCSVGFGVNTEAFFGQGTRLTVV.

CDR3 amino acids: CASSLFGQAYETQYF. In DNA, the CDR3 is TGCGCCAGCAGCTTGTTTGGACAGGCCTATGAGACCCAGTACTTC. The chain joins TRBV5-1 to TRBJ2-1; 7 positions match TRBD1. The DNA end favors TRBJ2-5, so the J call may be wrong. Germline values: CDR1 SGHRS, CDR2 YFSETQ. This CDR3 is built from 15 residues.

The chain employs TRBV20-1 and TRBJ1-1; D is ambiguous. The CDR3 runs 15 residues. Germline V gives CDR1 DFQATT, CDR2 SNEGSKA (reference sequence). V lost 0 bases, J lost 1 base, and 12 bases lay in between. The CDR3 loop is CSARDRRLGNTEAFF. CDR3 nucleotides: TGCAGTGCTAGAGATCGGAGATTGGGGAACACTGAAGCTTTCTTT.

The V call is TRBV5-1, the J call TRBJ1-4, with 7 bases that match TRBD1. Germline trimming cut 4 bases from V and 8 bases from J; bases unmatched to any gene: 14. The CDR3 contains 16 residues. The germline V gene encodes CDR1 SGHRS and CDR2 YFSETQ. CDR3 in amino acids: CASSLQGGGRDEKLFF. As DNA, the CDR3 is TGCGCCAGCAGCCTACAGGGAGGGGGCCGAGACGAAAAACTGTTTTTT.

The genes are TRBV24-1 and TRBJ2-3; possible D gene TRBD2, 5 bases. Between the trimmed V and J ends, which lost 7 bases and 4 bases, there was a span of 11 bases. The CDR3 runs 13 residues. Germline CDR1 reads KGHDR; CDR2 reads SFDVKD. The CDR3 DNA reads as TGTGCCACCAGGGAAGCGGCCCCAGATACGCAGTATTTT. Translating it yields CATREAAPDTQYF.

This clonotype has just a few counts. The gene calls are TRBV4-2 and TRBJ2-5; unclear D gene. Germline lookup yields CDR1 LGHNA and CDR2 YNFKEQ. The CDR3 sequence is 13 residues long. Trimming removed 3 bases at V and 7 bases at J, with 12 bases between. The CDR3 protein is CASSQDPKGTQYF. The DNA for the CDR3 is TGTGCCAGCAGCCAGGACCCCAAGGGGACCCAGTACTTC.

V gene TRBV7-9 combines with J gene TRBJ2-5; 9 bases fit TRBD1. This CDR3 has 15 residues. The germline gives CDR1 SEHNR, CDR2 FQNEAQ (reference sequence). With V trimmed by 1 base and J by 2 bases, 2 bases remained unmatched. CDR3 in DNA: TGTGCCAGCAGCTTAGGACAGGGGGTACAAGAGACCCAGTACTTC. It is translated as CASSLGQGVQETQYF.

A few counts support this clonotype. The CDR3 nucleotides are TGTGCCAGCAGCTTGGGCCGGGACCGGCGACCATTGACTAATGAAAAACTGTTTTTT. Its translation: CASSLGRDRRPLTNEKLFF. The rearrangement uses TRBV5-6 and TRBJ1-4, with D perhaps matching TRBD1 (5 bases). V lost 0 bases and J 2 bases, leaving 20 bases between the germline ends. CDR3 length equals 19 residues. Per the germline V gene, CDR1 is SGHDT and CDR2 is YYEEEE.

There are a few counts of this clonotype. The chain carries TRBV5-1 and TRBJ2-3; D possibly matches TRBD1 or TRBD2 (7 bases each). Looked up from germline, CDR1 is SGHRS and CDR2 is YFSETQ. The CDR3 has 17 residues. V was cut by 3 bases and J by 6 bases, with 23 bases left in between. CDR3 DNA sequence: TGCGCCAGCAGCTCGTCTCAGGGGGGGCTTACTCGGGATACGCAGTATTTT. Its translation is CASSSSQGGLTRDTQYF.

This clonotype was observed a few times. J is TRBJ2-1 and V is TRBV4-3, with unresolved D. The CDR3 runs to 15 residues. Per germline, CDR1 LGHNA and CDR2 YSLEER. Trimming cost V 1 base and J 3 bases, with 10 bases left between them. The CDR3 region is CASSQARGIYNEQFF. The DNA of the CDR3 is TGCGCCAGCAGCCAAGCTCGCGGAATCTACAATGAGCAGTTCTTC.

V gene TRBV27 combines with J gene TRBJ2-1, with 9 bases that match TRBD2. The germline V gene encodes CDR1 MNHEY and CDR2 SMNVEV (reference sequence). The CDR3 runs 15 residues. J was trimmed by 8 bases and V by 5 bases; bases with no gene match: 10. The CDR3 DNA follows: TGTGCCAGCAGTCCCATTGCGGGGGGGATATATGAGCAGTTCTTC. Translation: CASSPIAGGIYEQFF.

This clonotype was recorded a few times. The chain uses TRBV10-3 and TRBJ2-5, with D maybe TRBD2 (7 bases). Germline V gene lookup returns CDR1 ENHRY and CDR2 SYGVKD. Between the trimmed V and J ends, which lost 5 bases and 7 bases, there was a span of 23 bases. The CDR3 sequence is 16 residues long. Here the CDR3 DNA reads TGTGCCATCAGTAAGGCGCGGGGGCCAGATCCTGTGACCCAGTACTTC. It encodes CAISKARGPDPVTQYF.

In this sample, this clonotype turned up a few times. The junction departs from the called germline gene at one end, perhaps through a read error. The chain links TRBV20-1 to TRBJ1-5; D might be TRBD1 (5 bases). The germline CDR1 and CDR2 sequences are DFQATT and SNEGSKA (reference sequence). The CDR3 length is 16 residues. Written as DNA, the CDR3 is TGCAGTGCCCCAACTTTCGGGACGGCAAACAATCAGCCCCGGCATTTT. It encodes CSAPTFGTANNQPRHF.

This clonotype came up a few times. The chain uses TRBV5-1 and TRBJ2-2; the D gene is possibly TRBD2 (6 bases). Trimming cost V 4 bases and J 4 bases, with 14 bases left between them. The CDR3 has 15 residues. Germline values: CDR1 SGHRS, CDR2 YFSETQ. CDR3 amino acids: CASSELTRGTGELFF. CDR3 bases: TGCGCCAGCAGCGAGTTGACTAGAGGCACCGGGGAGCTGTTTTTT.

The gene calls are TRBV6-2 or TRBV6-3 and TRBJ2-7; a possible D gene is TRBD1 (7 bases). The CDR3 is 15 residues long. The germline V gene encodes CDR1 MNHEY and CDR2 SVGEGT. Between the trimmed V and J ends, which lost 2 bases and 4 bases, there was a span of 15 bases. CDR3 residues: CASSYGGDSLYEQYF. The CDR3 region has the DNA TGTGCCAGCAGTTACGGAGGGGACAGTTTATACGAGCAGTACTTC.

The chain has TRBV6-5 and TRBJ2-1, with 12 bases that match TRBD2. Germline V gives CDR1 MNHEY, CDR2 SVGAGI. Trimming at V came to 2 bases and at J to 4 bases, leaving 0 bases not matched to a gene. CDR3 size: 15 residues. The CDR3 DNA follows: TGTGCCAGCAGTTACCTAGCGGGGGGGTACAATGAGCAGTTCTTC. It encodes CASSYLAGGYNEQFF.

The rearrangement uses TRBV7-2 and TRBJ1-3, with a possible D match to TRBD1 (6 bases). CDR1 SGHTA and CDR2 FQGNSA come from the germline V gene. This CDR3 has 15 residues. Trimming removed 6 bases at V and 6 bases at J, with 18 bases between. The CDR3 DNA reads TGTGCCAGCAGTGGCGCGGGGGCGAGGGTAAACACCATATATTTT. Its protein product is CASSGAGARVNTIYF. Using reference TRBV7-2 and TRBJ1-3 for the parts outside the CDR3, the full variable domain is GAGVSQSPSNKVTEKGKDVELRCDPISGHTALYWYRQSLGQGLEFLIYFQGNSAPDKSGLPSDRFSAERTGGSVSTLTIQRTQQEDSAVYLCASSGAGARVNTIYFGEGSWLTVV.

This clonotype was seen a few times. This rearrangement joins TRBV10-3 to TRBJ1-2; D gene ambiguous. The CDR3 consists of 17 residues. Germline CDR1 is ENHRY and CDR2 is SYGVKD. V lost 4 bases to trimming and J lost 0 bases, with 18 bases between them. The CDR3 DNA reads TGTGCCATCAGTGGAGGAACGTTGGACCAAGCTAACTATGGCTACACCTTC. This gives the protein CAISGGTLDQANYGYTF.

The chain joins TRBV7-2 to TRBJ1-2, with D unclear. This CDR3 region has 16 residues. V gave up 0 bases and J gave up 4 bases, with 15 bases separating them. Looked up from germline, CDR1 is SGHTA and CDR2 is FQGNSA. CDR3 loop: CASSLAPARKGYGYTF. The CDR3 bases are TGTGCCAGCAGCTTAGCGCCGGCAAGGAAGGGCTATGGCTACACCTTC.

This sequence joins TRBV6-5 and TRBJ1-6, with 7 bases aligning to TRBD1. V shed 6 bases and J 6 bases; nucleotides not matched to a gene: 5. The CDR3 has 14 residues. Germline V gene sequence: CDR1 MNHEY, CDR2 SVGAGI. Written as DNA, the CDR3 is TGTGCCAGCAGAGAGGGACAGTTTAATTCACCCCTCCACTTT. Translation gives CASREGQFNSPLHF.

CDR3 DNA sequence: TGTGCCAGCAGTTACTCCATCAGGGCAGCTAATGAAAAACTGTTTTTT. The encoded protein is CASSYSIRAANEKLFF. This sequence joins TRBV6-5 and TRBJ1-4, with D possibly being TRBD1 (5 bases). Germline assignment: CDR1 MNHEY and CDR2 SVGAGI. The germline V and J ends were trimmed by 0 bases and 3 bases, with 11 bases remaining between them. This CDR3 has 16 amino acids.

J is TRBJ2-1 and V is TRBV7-2, with D perhaps assigned TRBD1 or TRBD2 (5 bases each). V lost 3 bases and J 10 bases, leaving 25 bases between the germline ends. Germline V lookup: CDR1 SGHTA, CDR2 FQGNSA. This CDR3 has 17 amino acids. The CDR3 sequence: CASSLVRDANPVREQFF. The CDR3 region has the DNA TGTGCCAGCAGCTTGGTTCGGGACGCTAATCCCGTCCGGGAGCAGTTCTTC. The full variable domain, with the rest looked up from reference TRBV7-2 and TRBJ2-1, is GAGVSQSPSNKVTEKGKDVELRCDPISGHTALYWYRQSLGQGLEFLIYFQGNSAPDKSGLPSDRFSAERTGGSVSTLTIQRTQQEDSAVYLCASSLVRDANPVREQFFGPGTRLTVL.

The chain carries TRBV7-6 and TRBJ2-1; TRBD2 agrees at 9 bases. J gave up 3 bases and V 5 bases, and 5 bases lay outside the gene matches. Germline V gene sequence: CDR1 SGHVS, CDR2 FNYEAQ. The CDR3 extends over 15 amino acids. CDR3 DNA sequence: TGTGCCAGCAGCCGGGGACTAGCTGACTACAATGAGCAGTTCTTC. Translation: CASSRGLADYNEQFF.